Listed below are T cell receptor beta chains from one sample, sequenced in a study of blood T cell repertoires in COVID-19. Using immunoSEQ multiplex PCR, the repertoire was profiled, and TCRdb retains in-frame clones only, with some absent. This sample carries about 230,000 clones, roughly 83% of them seen once, and the ten largest clones take approximately 7.4%. The sequenced material came from peripheral blood. These receptors all come from a woman between 50 and 59 years old with acute or convalescent COVID-19. CDR3s include the opening cysteine and the closing phenylalanine or tryptophan. The D gene is left open where the match is weak. A clone size is listed for some rows: how often the clone was seen (once, few, many), or a class if it is expanded.

d_call	clone_size	j_call	v_call	cdr3_aa	cdr3_nt
TRBD2	NA	TRBJ2-1	TRBV30	CAWRVIAGGEQFF	TGTGCCTGGAGGGTAATAGCGGGAGGCGAGCAGTTCTTC
NA	NA	TRBJ2-5	TRBV2	CASSVFLGAETQYF	TGTGCCAGCAGTGTTTTTCTTGGAGCGGAGACCCAGTACTTC
TRBD1	few	TRBJ1-2	TRBV5-6	CASSLARGQGMANYGYTF	TGTGCCAGCAGCTTGGCCAGGGGACAGGGGATGGCTAACTATGGCTACACCTTC
TRBD1	NA	TRBJ2-4	TRBV5-4	CASSPPGQGKNIQYF	TGTGCCAGCAGCCCGCCGGGACAGGGGAAAAACATTCAGTACTTC
TRBD1	NA	TRBJ1-6	TRBV7-2	CASSPGTGRISPLHF	TGTGCCAGCAGCCCAGGGACAGGGAGAATTTCACCCCTCCACTTT
NA	once	TRBJ2-1	TRBV2	CASSAGLSSYNEQFF	TGTGCCAGCAGCGCGGGCTTGAGCTCCTACAATGAGCAGTTCTTC
TRBD1	NA	TRBJ2-7	TRBV19	CASIKPTGGNHEQYF	TGTGCCAGTATCAAGCCGACAGGGGGAAACCACGAGCAGTACTTC
TRBD1	NA	TRBJ1-3	TRBV19	CASSSTGGSGNTIYF	TGTGCCAGTAGTTCGACAGGGGGCTCTGGAAACACCATATATTTT
TRBD1	NA	TRBJ1-2	TRBV12-3/TRBV12-4	CASRPDRGSGYTF	TGTGCCAGCAGACCGGACAGGGGCAGCGGCTACACCTTC
NA	NA	TRBJ1-1	TRBV7-8	CASSRFATFGNTEAFF	TGTGCCAGCAGTCGATTCGCGACTTTCGGGAACACTGAAGCTTTCTTT
NA	few	TRBJ1-2	TRBV2	CASSVRDGSYGYTF	TGTGCCAGCAGTGTCAGGGACGGGAGCTATGGCTACACCTTC
NA	NA	TRBJ2-7	TRBV7-6	CASSLNTDSSYEQYF	TGTGCCAGCAGCCTCAACACGGACAGCTCCTACGAGCAGTACTTC
NA	NA	TRBJ2-3	TRBV7-3	CASSLRGLERDTQYF	TGTGCCAGCAGCTTACGCGGGCTAGAACGCGATACGCAGTATTTT
NA	NA	TRBJ1-1	TRBV7-2	CASSYTPFF	TGTGCCAGCAGCTACACCCCCTTCTTT
NA	NA	TRBJ1-5	TRBV24-1	CATSGQTNQPQHF	TGTGCCACCAGTGGACAGACAAATCAGCCCCAGCATTTT
NA	NA	TRBJ2-7	TRBV6-2/TRBV6-3	CASSYDRKAYEQYF	TGTGCCAGCAGTTACGACAGGAAGGCCTACGAGCAGTACTTC
TRBD1	NA	TRBJ1-4	TRBV7-9	CASSFGTGDEKLFF	TGTGCCAGCAGCTTCGGGACAGGGGATGAAAAACTGTTTTTT
TRBD1	NA	TRBJ2-7	TRBV15	CATSREETGRWEQYF	TGTGCCACCAGCAGAGAGGAGACAGGGCGTTGGGAGCAGTACTTC
NA	NA	TRBJ2-7	TRBV4-3	CASSQDLRGSYEQYF	TGCGCCAGCAGCCAAGATCTGCGGGGTTCCTACGAGCAGTACTTC
TRBD1	NA	TRBJ1-6	TRBV4-1	CASSHRTGKNSPLHF	TGCGCCAGCAGCCACCGGACAGGGAAAAATTCACCCCTCCACTTT
TRBD1	NA	TRBJ1-2	TRBV27	CASRALRDSSYGYTF	TGTGCCAGCAGAGCCCTCCGGGACAGCTCTTATGGCTACACCTTC
TRBD1	NA	TRBJ2-3	TRBV7-8	CASSSGTGGLADTQYF	TGTGCCAGCAGCTCCGGGACAGGGGGCTTAGCAGATACGCAGTATTTT
NA	NA	TRBJ1-2	TRBV28	CASSPREYGYTF	TGTGCCAGCAGCCCCAGGGAATATGGCTACACCTTC
NA	NA	TRBJ2-7	TRBV27	CASSFKEGLGEQYF	TGTGCCAGCAGTTTTAAGGAGGGCCTGGGCGAGCAGTACTTC
TRBD1	NA	TRBJ2-7	TRBV6-6	CASTPRTGPYEQYF	TGTGCCAGCACCCCTAGGACAGGTCCCTACGAGCAGTACTTC
TRBD1	NA	TRBJ2-7	TRBV19	CASSIVHGQGTPEQYF	TGTGCCAGTAGTATAGTGCACGGACAGGGAACTCCCGAGCAGTACTTC
TRBD1	NA	TRBJ1-1	TRBV5-1	CASSWTGQPYEAFF	TGCGCCAGCAGCTGGACGGGACAGCCGTACGAAGCTTTCTTT
TRBD1	NA	TRBJ1-2	TRBV24-1	CATSDLRTGYGYTF	TGTGCCACCAGTGATTTGCGGACAGGTTATGGCTACACCTTC
NA	NA	TRBJ1-2	TRBV19	CASSIGGPGYGYTF	TGTGCCAGTAGTATCGGGGGACCGGGCTATGGCTACACCTTC
NA	NA	TRBJ2-1	TRBV27	CASSLAGEQFF	TGTGCCAGCAGTTTAGCGGGGGAGCAGTTCTTC
NA	NA	TRBJ2-7	TRBV14	CASSRTSYEQYF	TGTGCCAGCAGCCGGACATCCTACGAGCAGTACTTC
NA	NA	TRBJ1-2	TRBV20-1	CSARRDGYTF	TGCAGTGCTCGGAGGGATGGCTACACCTTC
NA	NA	TRBJ1-5	TRBV10-1	CASSESRYQPQHF	TGCGCCAGCAGTGAGTCGCGGTATCAGCCCCAGCATTTT
TRBD2	NA	TRBJ2-4	TRBV3-1/TRBV3-2	CASSRGRLAWDIQYF	TGTGCCAGCAGCCGGGGAAGACTAGCGTGGGACATTCAGTACTTC
TRBD2	NA	TRBJ2-1	TRBV7-7	CASSLELAGGNEQFF	TGTGCTAGCAGCTTAGAGCTAGCGGGGGGAAATGAGCAGTTCTTC
NA	few	TRBJ1-5	TRBV3-1/TRBV3-2	CASSQAGYNQPQHF	TGTGCCAGCAGCCAAGCAGGCTACAATCAGCCCCAGCATTTT
NA	NA	TRBJ2-1	TRBV29-1	CSVEGVAKGAYNEQFF	TGCAGCGTAGAGGGGGTAGCCAAGGGGGCCTACAATGAGCAGTTCTTC
NA	NA	TRBJ1-1	TRBV19	CASSSTALYTEAFF	TGTGCCAGTAGTTCGACAGCCCTTTACACTGAAGCTTTCTTT
NA	NA	TRBJ1-3	TRBV10-3	CAIGEGGSGNTIYF	TGTGCCATAGGGGAGGGCGGCTCTGGAAACACCATATATTTT
NA	NA	TRBJ2-4	TRBV28	CASRPRGAKNIQYF	TGTGCCAGCAGGCCCAGGGGAGCCAAAAACATTCAGTACTTC
NA	few	TRBJ2-7	TRBV2	CASNKGGTGSYEQYF	TGTGCCAGCAATAAGGGGGGGACGGGCAGCTACGAGCAGTACTTC
TRBD2	NA	TRBJ2-7	TRBV7-9	CASSQGGLEAPEQYF	TGTGCCAGCAGCCAGGGCGGACTAGAGGCCCCCGAGCAGTACTTC
TRBD2	NA	TRBJ2-7	TRBV27	CASSFVLAGTYEQYF	TGTGCCAGCAGTTTCGTGCTAGCGGGGACCTACGAGCAGTACTTC
NA	NA	TRBJ1-2	TRBV5-4	CASSLKGYYGYTF	TGTGCCAGCAGCCTAAAGGGGTACTATGGCTACACCTTC
NA	NA	TRBJ2-7	TRBV9	CASSVAMGGAYEQYF	TGTGCCAGCAGCGTAGCTATGGGAGGCGCCTACGAGCAGTACTTC
NA	NA	TRBJ1-3	TRBV6-1	CASSERGRLYSGNTIYF	TGTGCCAGCAGTGAAAGGGGCAGGCTGTACTCTGGAAACACCATATATTTT
NA	NA	TRBJ2-3	TRBV5-1	CASSPVRPAADTQYF	TGCGCCAGCAGCCCAGTGCGGCCGGCGGCAGATACGCAGTATTTT
TRBD2	NA	TRBJ2-3	TRBV2	CASSERTGGVTDTQYF	TGTGCCAGCAGTGAAAGGACGGGGGGGGTCACAGATACGCAGTATTTT
NA	NA	TRBJ2-7	TRBV20-1	CSASSGDIRAEQYF	TGCAGTGCTAGTTCGGGGGATATACGAGCTGAGCAGTACTTC
TRBD1	NA	TRBJ1-6	TRBV5-4	CASSSLSGTGASPLHF	TGTGCCAGCAGTTCGCTCTCCGGGACAGGGGCTTCACCCCTCCACTTT
NA	NA	TRBJ2-5	TRBV5-4	CASSLTDQETQYF	TGTGCCAGCAGCTTGACGGACCAAGAGACCCAGTACTTC
NA	NA	TRBJ2-3	TRBV2	CASSVHGDTQYF	TGTGCCAGCAGTGTCCACGGGGATACGCAGTATTTT
TRBD1	NA	TRBJ2-2	TRBV3-1/TRBV3-2	CASSPQTGITGELFF	TGTGCCAGCAGCCCGCAGACAGGGATCACCGGGGAGCTGTTTTTT
TRBD1	NA	TRBJ1-6	TRBV27	CASSPQPDSRGPLHF	TGTGCCAGCAGTCCACAACCCGATTCCAGGGGGCCCCTCCACTTT
TRBD1	NA	TRBJ2-4	TRBV28	CASSPDRGKGIQYF	TGTGCCAGCAGTCCCGACAGGGGGAAGGGCATTCAGTACTTC
NA	NA	TRBJ2-7	TRBV30	CAWSPRDTEQYF	TGTGCCTGGAGTCCCCGGGACACTGAGCAGTACTTC
TRBD1	NA	TRBJ2-5	TRBV18	CASSDGQGWETQYF	TGTGCCAGCTCAGACGGACAGGGGTGGGAGACCCAGTACTTC
NA	once	TRBJ2-7	TRBV7-9	CASSSTENYEQYF	TGTGCCAGCAGCTCAACTGAGAACTACGAGCAGTACTTC
TRBD1	few	TRBJ2-2	TRBV2	CASSRPQGVSGELFF	TGTGCCAGCAGTAGACCCCAGGGGGTGTCCGGGGAGCTGTTTTTT
TRBD1	NA	TRBJ2-3	TRBV28	CASRTGGVTDTQYF	TGTGCCAGCAGGACAGGGGGGGTCACAGATACGCAGTATTTT